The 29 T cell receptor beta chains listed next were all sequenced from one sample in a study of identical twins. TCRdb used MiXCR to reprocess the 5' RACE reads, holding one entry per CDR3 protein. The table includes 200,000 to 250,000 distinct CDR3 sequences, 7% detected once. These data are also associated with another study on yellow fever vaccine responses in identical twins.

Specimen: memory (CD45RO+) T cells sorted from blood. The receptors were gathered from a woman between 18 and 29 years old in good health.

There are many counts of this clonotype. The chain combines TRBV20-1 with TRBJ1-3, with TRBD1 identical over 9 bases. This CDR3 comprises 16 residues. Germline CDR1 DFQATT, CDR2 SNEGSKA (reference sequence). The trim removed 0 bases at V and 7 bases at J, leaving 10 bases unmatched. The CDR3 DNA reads TGCAGTGCTAGAGATGGGCGACAGGGGGGAACGAACACCATATATTTT. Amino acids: CSARDGRQGGTNTIYF.

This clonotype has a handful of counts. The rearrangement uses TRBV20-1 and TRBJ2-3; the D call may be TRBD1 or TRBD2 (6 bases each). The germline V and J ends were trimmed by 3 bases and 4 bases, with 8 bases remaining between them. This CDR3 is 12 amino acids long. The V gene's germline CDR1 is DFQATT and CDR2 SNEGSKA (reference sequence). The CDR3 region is CSARRGADTQYF. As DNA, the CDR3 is TGCAGTGCTAGGAGGGGGGCAGATACGCAGTATTTT.

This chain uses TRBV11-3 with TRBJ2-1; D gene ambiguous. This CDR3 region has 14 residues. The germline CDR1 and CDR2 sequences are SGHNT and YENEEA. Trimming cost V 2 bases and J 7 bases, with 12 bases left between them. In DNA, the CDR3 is TGTGCCAGCAGCTTAAAACAGCCCCGGAATGAGCAGTTCTTC. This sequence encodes CASSLKQPRNEQFF.

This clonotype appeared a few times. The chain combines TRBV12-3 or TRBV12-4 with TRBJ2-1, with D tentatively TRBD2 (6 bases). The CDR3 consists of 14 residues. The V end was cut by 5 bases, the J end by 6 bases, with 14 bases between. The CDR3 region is CASSLPGTFNEQFF. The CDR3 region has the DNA TGTGCCAGCAGTCTACCCGGGACTTTCAATGAGCAGTTCTTC.

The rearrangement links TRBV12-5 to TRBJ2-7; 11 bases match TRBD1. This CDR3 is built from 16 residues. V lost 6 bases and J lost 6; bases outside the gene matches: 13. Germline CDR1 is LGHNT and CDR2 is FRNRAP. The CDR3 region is CASGPSGDRGEGEQYF. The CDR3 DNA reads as TGTGCTAGTGGCCCGAGTGGGGACAGGGGGGAGGGCGAGCAGTACTTC.

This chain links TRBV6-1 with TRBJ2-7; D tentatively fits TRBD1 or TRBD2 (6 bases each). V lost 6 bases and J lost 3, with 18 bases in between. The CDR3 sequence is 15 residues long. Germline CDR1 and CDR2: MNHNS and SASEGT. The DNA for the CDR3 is TGTGCCAGCAGCGCACAGGGTGGGGGGAACTACGAGCAGTACTTC. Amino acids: CASSAQGGGNYEQYF.

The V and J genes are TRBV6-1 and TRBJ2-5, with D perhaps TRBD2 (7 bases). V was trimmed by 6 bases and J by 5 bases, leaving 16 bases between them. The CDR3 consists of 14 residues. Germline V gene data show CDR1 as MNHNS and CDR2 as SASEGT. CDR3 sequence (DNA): TGTGCCAGCAGCTCCAGGGGAGGGCGGGAGACCCAGTACTTC. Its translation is CASSSRGGRETQYF.

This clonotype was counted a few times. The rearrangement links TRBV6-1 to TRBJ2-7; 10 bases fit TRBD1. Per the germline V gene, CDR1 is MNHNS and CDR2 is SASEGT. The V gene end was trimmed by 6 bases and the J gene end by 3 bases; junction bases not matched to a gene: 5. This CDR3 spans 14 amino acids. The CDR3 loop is CASSRTGGDYEQYF. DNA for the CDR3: TGTGCCAGCAGCCGGACAGGGGGGGACTACGAGCAGTACTTC.

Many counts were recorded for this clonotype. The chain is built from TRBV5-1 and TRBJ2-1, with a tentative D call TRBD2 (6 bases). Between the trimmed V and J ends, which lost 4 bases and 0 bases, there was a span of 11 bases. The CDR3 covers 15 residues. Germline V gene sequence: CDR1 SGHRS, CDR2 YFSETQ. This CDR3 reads CASSRDSSSYNEQFF. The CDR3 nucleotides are TGCGCCAGCAGCCGGGACTCGAGCTCCTACAATGAGCAGTTCTTC.

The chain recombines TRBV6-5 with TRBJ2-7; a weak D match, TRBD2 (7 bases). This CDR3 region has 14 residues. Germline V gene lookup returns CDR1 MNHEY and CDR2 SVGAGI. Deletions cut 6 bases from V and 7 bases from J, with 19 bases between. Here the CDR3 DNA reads TGTGCCAGCAGGTACCCTCGGGGGGCTGGAGAGCAGTACGTC. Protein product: CASRYPRGAGEQYV.

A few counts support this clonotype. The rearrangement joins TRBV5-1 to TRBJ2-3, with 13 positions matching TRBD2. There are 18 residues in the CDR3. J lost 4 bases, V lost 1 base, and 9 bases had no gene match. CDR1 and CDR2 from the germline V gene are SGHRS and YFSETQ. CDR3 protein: CASSLLPRTSGSADTQYF. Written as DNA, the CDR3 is TGCGCCAGCAGCTTGCTGCCCCGGACTAGCGGGAGTGCAGATACGCAGTATTTT.

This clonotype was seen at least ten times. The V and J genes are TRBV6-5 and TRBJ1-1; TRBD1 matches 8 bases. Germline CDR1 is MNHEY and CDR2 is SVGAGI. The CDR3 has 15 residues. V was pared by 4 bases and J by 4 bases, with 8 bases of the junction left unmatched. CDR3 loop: CASSSPDRGSTEAFF. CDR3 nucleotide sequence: TGTGCCAGCAGTTCACCAGACAGGGGTAGCACTGAAGCTTTCTTT.

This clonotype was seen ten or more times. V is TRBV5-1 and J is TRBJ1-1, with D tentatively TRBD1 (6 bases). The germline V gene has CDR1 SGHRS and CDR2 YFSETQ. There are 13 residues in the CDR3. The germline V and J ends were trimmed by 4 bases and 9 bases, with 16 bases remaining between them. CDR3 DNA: TGCGCCAGCAGCAAAGCCCAGGGGACACAAGCTTTCTTT. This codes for CASSKAQGTQAFF.

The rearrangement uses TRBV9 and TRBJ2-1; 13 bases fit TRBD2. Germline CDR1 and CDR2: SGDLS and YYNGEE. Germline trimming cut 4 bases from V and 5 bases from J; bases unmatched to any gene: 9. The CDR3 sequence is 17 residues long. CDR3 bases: TGTGCCAGCAGCATAGGACTAGCGGGGGCCATTGACAATGAGCAGTTCTTC. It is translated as CASSIGLAGAIDNEQFF.

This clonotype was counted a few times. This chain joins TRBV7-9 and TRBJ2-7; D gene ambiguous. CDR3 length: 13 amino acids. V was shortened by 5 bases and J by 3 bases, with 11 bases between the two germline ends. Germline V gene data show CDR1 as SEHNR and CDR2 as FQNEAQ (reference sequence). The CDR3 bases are TGTGCCAGCAGCCCTGGGCCTAACTACGAGCAGTACTTC. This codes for CASSPGPNYEQYF.

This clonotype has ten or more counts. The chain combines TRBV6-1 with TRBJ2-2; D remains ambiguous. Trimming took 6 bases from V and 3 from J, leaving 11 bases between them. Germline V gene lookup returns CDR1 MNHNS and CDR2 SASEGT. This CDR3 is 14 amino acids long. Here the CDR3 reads CASRQAGDTGELFF. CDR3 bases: TGTGCCAGCAGGCAGGCCGGTGACACCGGGGAGCTGTTTTTT.

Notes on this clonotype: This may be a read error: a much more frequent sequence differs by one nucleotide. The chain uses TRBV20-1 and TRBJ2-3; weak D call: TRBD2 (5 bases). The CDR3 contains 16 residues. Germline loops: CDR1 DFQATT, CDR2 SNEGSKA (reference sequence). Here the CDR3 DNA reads TGCTGTGCTAGATCGTGGGAGAACGGTCGAACAGATACGCAGTATTTT. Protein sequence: CCARSWENGRTDTQYF.

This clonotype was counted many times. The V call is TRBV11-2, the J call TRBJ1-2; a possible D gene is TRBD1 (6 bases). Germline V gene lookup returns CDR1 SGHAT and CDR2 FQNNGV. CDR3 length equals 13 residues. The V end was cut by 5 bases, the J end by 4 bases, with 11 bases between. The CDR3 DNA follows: TGTGCCAGCAGCCAAGGACAGATCTATGGCTACACCTTC. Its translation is CASSQGQIYGYTF.

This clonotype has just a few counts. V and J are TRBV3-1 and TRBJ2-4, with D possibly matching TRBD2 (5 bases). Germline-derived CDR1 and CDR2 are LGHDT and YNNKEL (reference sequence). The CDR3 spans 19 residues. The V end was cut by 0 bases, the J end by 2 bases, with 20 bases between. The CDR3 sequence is CASSQDISGPAGTKNIQYF. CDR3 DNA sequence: TGTGCCAGCAGCCAAGATATTTCGGGCCCGGCCGGGACCAAAAACATTCAGTACTTC.

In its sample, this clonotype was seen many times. CDR3 in DNA: TGCGCCAGCAGCTTGGGGGGGGCTGGAAACACCATATATTTT. As protein: CASSLGGAGNTIYF. The chain combines TRBV5-1 with TRBJ1-3; maybe TRBD1 (5 bases). V gave up 0 bases and J gave up 2 bases, with 6 bases separating them. From germline, CDR1 is SGHRS and CDR2 YFSETQ. The CDR3 spans 14 residues.

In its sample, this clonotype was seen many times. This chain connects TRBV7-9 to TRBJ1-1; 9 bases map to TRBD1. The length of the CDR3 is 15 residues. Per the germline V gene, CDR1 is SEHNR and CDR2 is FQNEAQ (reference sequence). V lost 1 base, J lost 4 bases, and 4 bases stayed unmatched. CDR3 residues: CASSLGDRAATEAFF. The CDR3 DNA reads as TGTGCCAGCAGCTTAGGGGACAGGGCCGCCACTGAAGCTTTCTTT.

In DNA form, the CDR3 reads TGCGCCAGCAAGGGAACAGGGGGGAACACTGAAGCTTTCTTT. Protein: CASKGTGGNTEAFF. The chain carries TRBV5-1 and TRBJ1-1; 8 bases line up with TRBD1. CDR3 length: 14 residues. Trimming cost V 6 bases and J 1 base; bases outside gene matches: 5. The germline gives CDR1 SGHRS, CDR2 YFSETQ.

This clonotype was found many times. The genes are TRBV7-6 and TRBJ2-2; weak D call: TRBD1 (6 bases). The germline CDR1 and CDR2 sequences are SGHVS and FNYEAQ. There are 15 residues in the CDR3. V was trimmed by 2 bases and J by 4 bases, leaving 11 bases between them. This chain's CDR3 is CASSLQGIGTGELFF. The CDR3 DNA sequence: TGTGCCAGCAGCTTACAGGGGATTGGCACCGGGGAGCTGTTTTTT.

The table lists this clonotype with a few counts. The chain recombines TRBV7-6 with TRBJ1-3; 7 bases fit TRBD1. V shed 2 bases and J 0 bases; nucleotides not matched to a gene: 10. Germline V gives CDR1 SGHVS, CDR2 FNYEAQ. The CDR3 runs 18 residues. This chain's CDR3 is CASSLSDRVGSSGNTIYF. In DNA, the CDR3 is TGTGCCAGCAGCTTATCCGACAGGGTAGGCTCCTCTGGAAACACCATATATTTT.

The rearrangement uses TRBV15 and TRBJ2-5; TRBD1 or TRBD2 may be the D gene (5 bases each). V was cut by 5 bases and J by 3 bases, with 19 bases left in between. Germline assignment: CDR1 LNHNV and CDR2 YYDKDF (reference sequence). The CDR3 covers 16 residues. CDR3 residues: CATSPTGPGSEETQYF. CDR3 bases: TGTGCCACCAGCCCTACGGGACCAGGTAGCGAAGAGACCCAGTACTTC.

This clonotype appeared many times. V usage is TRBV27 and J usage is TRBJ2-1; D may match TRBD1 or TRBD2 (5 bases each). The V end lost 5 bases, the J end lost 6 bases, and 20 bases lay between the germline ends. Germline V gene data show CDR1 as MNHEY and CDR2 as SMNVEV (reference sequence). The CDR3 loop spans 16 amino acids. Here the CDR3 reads CASSLIIDPRGNEQFF. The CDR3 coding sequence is TGTGCCAGCAGTCTTATTATTGATCCGAGGGGCAATGAGCAGTTCTTC.

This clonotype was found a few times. Here the CDR3 reads CASFVGTGDIRTEAFF. The CDR3 DNA sequence: TGTGCCAGCTTCGTCGGGACAGGGGATATCAGGACTGAAGCTTTCTTT. The chain uses TRBV6-1 and TRBJ1-1; 10 bases agree with TRBD1. The CDR3 length is 16 residues. After removal of 8 bases from V and 5 bases from J, the junction contained 14 bases not matched to a gene. Germline-derived CDR1 and CDR2 are MNHNS and SASEGT.

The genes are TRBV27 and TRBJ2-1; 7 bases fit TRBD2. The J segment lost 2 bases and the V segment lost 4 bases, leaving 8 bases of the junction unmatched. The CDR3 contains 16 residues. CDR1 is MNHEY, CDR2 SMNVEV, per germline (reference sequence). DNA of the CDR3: TGTGCCAGCAGTTCTCACGGGAGGTACGCCTACAATGAGCAGTTCTTC. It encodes CASSSHGRYAYNEQFF.

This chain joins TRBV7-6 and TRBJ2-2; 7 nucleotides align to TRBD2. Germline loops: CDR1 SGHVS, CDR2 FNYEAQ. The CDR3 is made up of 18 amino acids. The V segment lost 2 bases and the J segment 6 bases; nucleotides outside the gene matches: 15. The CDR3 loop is CASSLIIPLRESAGELFF. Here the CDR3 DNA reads TGTGCCAGCAGCTTAATTATCCCGTTGCGGGAGTCGGCCGGGGAGCTGTTTTTT.